The clone carrying this T cell receptor (beta chain) was detected many times. Its antigen remains unidentified. CDR3 length: 13 residues. Germline CDR1 and CDR2: SGHDN and FVKESK. Between the trimmed V and J ends, which lost 5 bases and 1 base, there was a span of 8 bases. The sample comes from a study of T cells after yellow fever vaccination. General observations from the study: Few clonotypes appeared in both CD4 and CD8 compartments. Weaker in magnitude, the secondary response showed a faster peak on day 5 versus 15.

The TCR cDNA carried a universal primer site and UMIs from 5'RACE template switching. One entry per CDR3 protein results from TCRdb running MiXCR on the 5' RACE reads. The sample contains about 260,000 distinct CDR3 sequences, roughly 3.5% of which appear only once. The TCR comes from a man aged 18 to 30 who received the YFV17D yellow fever vaccine. V is TRBV14 and J is TRBJ1-1, with D unresolved. The specimen was PBMCs, collected 15 days after the yellow fever booster vaccination. CDR3 residues: CASSIQTNTEAFF. The CDR3 DNA follows: TGTGCCAGCAGCATACAGACGAACACTGAAGCTTTCTTT.